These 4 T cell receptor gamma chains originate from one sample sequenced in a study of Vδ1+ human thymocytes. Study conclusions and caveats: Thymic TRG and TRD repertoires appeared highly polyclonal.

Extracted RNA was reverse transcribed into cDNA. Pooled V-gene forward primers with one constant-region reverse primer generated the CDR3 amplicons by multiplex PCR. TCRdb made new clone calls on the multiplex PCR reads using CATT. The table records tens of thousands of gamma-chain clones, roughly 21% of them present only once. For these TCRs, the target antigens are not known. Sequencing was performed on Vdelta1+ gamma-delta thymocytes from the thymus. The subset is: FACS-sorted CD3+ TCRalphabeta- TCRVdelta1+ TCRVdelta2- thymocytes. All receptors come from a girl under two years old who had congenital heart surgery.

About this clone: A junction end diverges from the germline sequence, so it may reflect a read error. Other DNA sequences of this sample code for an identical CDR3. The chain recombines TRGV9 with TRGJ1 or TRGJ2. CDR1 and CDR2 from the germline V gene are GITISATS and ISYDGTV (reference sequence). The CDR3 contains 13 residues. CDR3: CALWIRPYLKKLF. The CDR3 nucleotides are TGTGCCTTGTGGATACGACCTTACCTTAAGAAACTCTTC.

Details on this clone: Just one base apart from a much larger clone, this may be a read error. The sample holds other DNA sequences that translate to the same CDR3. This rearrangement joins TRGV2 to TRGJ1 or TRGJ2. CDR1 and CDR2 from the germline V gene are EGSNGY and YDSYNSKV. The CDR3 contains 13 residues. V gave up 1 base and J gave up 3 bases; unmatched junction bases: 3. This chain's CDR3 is CATWDGIYYKKLF. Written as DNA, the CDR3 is TGTGCCACCTGGGACGGTATTTATTATAAGAAACTCTTT.

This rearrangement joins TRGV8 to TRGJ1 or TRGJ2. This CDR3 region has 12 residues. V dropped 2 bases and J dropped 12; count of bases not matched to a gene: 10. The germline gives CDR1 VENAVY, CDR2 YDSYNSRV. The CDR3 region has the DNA TGTGCCACCTGGGATATGGCGGCCACGAAACTCTTT. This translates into CATWDMAATKLF.

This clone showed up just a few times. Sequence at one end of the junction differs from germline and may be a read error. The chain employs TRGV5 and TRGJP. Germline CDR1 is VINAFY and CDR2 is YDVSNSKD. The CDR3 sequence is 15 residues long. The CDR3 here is CATWLSELGKKIKVF. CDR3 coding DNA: TGTGCCACCTGGTTGAGCGAGTTGGGCAAAAAAATCAAGGTATTC.